This is a list of T cell receptor beta chains from one sample in a study of blood T cells in healthy people across ages. Each CDR3 protein gets one entry after TCRdb re-called the 5' RACE reads with MiXCR. The sample lists approximately 800,000 distinct CDR3 sequences, 55% to 70% seen once, with about 20% in the top ten. The material sequenced was blood. These receptors originate from a man aged 25 to 40 in good health. Both conserved end residues are part of each CDR3. The order of the fields is J gene, V gene, D gene, clone size, CDR3 protein, CDR3 DNA. A D gene is named only where the DNA matches it firmly. Part of the rows lack a size; the others show once, few, many or a class for expanded clones.

J: TRBJ2-5; V: TRBV20-1; D: NA; size: few; CDR3: CSARRDLLYDEQYF; DNA: TGCAGTGCTAGAAGGGACTTACTTTACGATGAGCAGTACTTC
J: TRBJ1-2; V: TRBV6-2/TRBV6-3; D: NA; size: many; CDR3: CASSVDRPYYGYTF; DNA: TGTGCCAGCAGTGTCGACAGGCCCTACTATGGCTACACCTTC
J: TRBJ1-2; V: TRBV28; D: TRBD1; size: NA; CDR3: CASSPLWAGGPIYGYTF; DNA: TGTGCCAGCAGTCCCCTGTGGGCAGGGGGACCAATCTATGGCTACACCTTC
J: TRBJ2-2; V: TRBV2; D: TRBD2; size: NA; CDR3: CASRASGGAPFGELFF; DNA: TGTGCCAGCAGGGCAAGCGGGGGGGCGCCTTTCGGGGAGCTGTTTTTT
J: TRBJ2-3; V: TRBV27; D: NA; size: NA; CDR3: CTSSPQGGVIDTQYF; DNA: TGTACCAGCAGTCCCCAAGGGGGAGTGATAGATACGCAGTATTTT
J: TRBJ1-2; V: TRBV25-1; D: NA; size: once; CDR3: CASRYRDDYGYTF; DNA: TGTGCCAGCAGGTACAGGGACGACTATGGCTACACCTTC
J: TRBJ2-7; V: TRBV20-1; D: TRBD2; size: NA; CDR3: CSARQRSGGVLWDEQYF; DNA: TGCAGTGCTAGGCAACGGAGCGGGGGGGTTCTTTGGGACGAGCAGTACTTC
J: TRBJ2-1; V: TRBV5-1; D: TRBD2; size: few; CDR3: CASSFTGLAGGSDEQFF; DNA: TGCGCCAGCAGCTTTACAGGACTAGCGGGAGGAAGCGATGAGCAGTTCTTC
J: TRBJ1-2; V: TRBV5-5; D: NA; size: NA; CDR3: CASSLEQGNYGYTF; DNA: TGTGCCAGCAGCTTGGAACAGGGAAACTATGGCTACACCTTC
J: TRBJ1-1; V: TRBV3-1; D: NA; size: NA; CDR3: CASSQVPGENTEAFF; DNA: TGTGCCAGCAGCCAAGTTCCAGGGGAGAACACTGAAGCTTTCTTT
J: TRBJ2-1; V: TRBV4-2; D: NA; size: NA; CDR3: CASSQETAREQFF; DNA: TGTGCCAGCAGCCAAGAAACGGCGCGGGAGCAGTTCTTC
J: TRBJ2-7; V: TRBV30; D: NA; size: once; CDR3: CAWSRYGTEEQYF; DNA: TGTGCCTGGAGTCGGTACGGGACGGAGGAGCAGTACTTC
J: TRBJ2-3; V: TRBV4-2; D: NA; size: NA; CDR3: CASSQDRWDTQYF; DNA: TGTGCCAGCAGCCAAGATAGGTGGGATACGCAGTATTTT
J: TRBJ2-3; V: TRBV6-5; D: NA; size: NA; CDR3: CASSYRGGNARTQYF; DNA: TGTGCCAGCAGTTACAGGGGCGGGAACGCCCGTACGCAGTATTTT
J: TRBJ2-7; V: TRBV20-1; D: NA; size: many; CDR3: CSAISGKRGYEQYF; DNA: TGCAGTGCTATTAGCGGAAAGAGGGGATACGAGCAGTACTTC
J: TRBJ2-7; V: TRBV7-2; D: TRBD1; size: few; CDR3: CASSLYGTGAYEQYF; DNA: TGTGCCAGCAGCTTATATGGGACAGGGGCCTACGAGCAGTACTTC
J: TRBJ1-2; V: TRBV7-9; D: NA; size: many; CDR3: CASSLTVNYGYTF; DNA: TGTGCCAGCAGCTTAACAGTTAACTATGGCTACACCTTC
J: TRBJ2-3; V: TRBV30; D: NA; size: NA; CDR3: CAWTTDTQYF; DNA: TGTGCCTGGACAACAGATACGCAGTATTTT